This T cell receptor beta chain was identified during a study of vaccination effects on CD4 cells after COVID-19 (dated by TCRdb to about 2022). Regarding the study in general: Each participant received two doses of an mRNA SARS-CoV-2 vaccine, either BNT162b2 or mRNA-1273. Cultures from other donors in the study were sequenced using the Oncomine TCR Beta short-read assay on an Illumina iSeq 100. A total of ten to eleven COVID-19 convalescent patients and a few SARS-CoV-2-naive healthy vaccine recipients were included in the full study. In both COVID-19 convalescent patients and infection-naive vaccine recipients, the study compared SARS-CoV-2 spike-specific CD4+ TCR repertoires from before mRNA vaccination with those from after it. Results the study describes overall, beyond this receptor: In healthy vaccine recipients, vaccine-induced clones were almost all SARS-CoV-2 mono-reactive, with only 1 of 255 cross-reactive with common cold coronaviruses. Limitations of the study were the small number of convalescent patients and the absence of early post-infection timepoints. Marked clonal contraction was observed in both infection-induced and vaccine-induced clones at late post-vaccination timepoints, consistent with waning T cell responses.

This clone came up a few times. Its binding antigen is unknown. Base-call qualities are not available, and no considerably larger clone is one nucleotide away. From cysteine to phenylalanine, the CDR3 is 13 amino acids long. Kept here is only the CDR3 DNA, which spans 39 bases and is read in frame from base 1. As encoded in the germline V gene, CDR1 is SNHLY while CDR2 is FYNNEI. In the ViraFEST assay, PBMC were stimulated with viral peptide pools, and TCR sequencing was then used to find antigen-specific CD4+ T cell clonotypes based on their expansion. After about 9 days of culture, CD4+ T cells were isolated with the EasySep CD4+ T cell isolation kit. Negative nucleocapsid antibody results before and after vaccination confirmed that the healthy vaccine recipients had no prior SARS-CoV-2 infection. Approximately 2 million PBMC per well were cultured in IMDM with about 4.8% human AB serum, around 9.1 IU/ml IL-2 and gentamicin, plus 10 ug/ml peptides. On days 3 and 7, half of the culture medium was replaced with fresh IL-2-containing medium. Unless noted otherwise, every peptide stimulation condition was cultured in triplicate wells. PBMC were separated from whole blood using Ficoll-Paque Plus gradient centrifugation and were then either cryopreserved at -140C or used fresh. The overlapping peptide pools covered the spike proteins of SARS-CoV-2 as well as those of the common cold coronaviruses HCoV-NL63, HCoV-OC43 and HCoV-229E. Genomic DNA was extracted from cultured CD4+ T cells with the QIAamp micro DNA kit.

The library relied on the immunoSEQ multiplex PCR assay. DNA from the cultured and isolated CD4+ T cells underwent TCR beta CDR3 sequencing. On the authors' methods: Non-productive TCR sequences were discarded, and reads were trimmed to the CDR3 region, with only CDR3s of 7 or more amino acids retained. The MANAFEST web app was used to identify antigen-specific clonotypes by comparing expansion in peptide wells with expansion in reference cultures. Positive clones required FDR<0.05 expansion versus reference and all other wells, odds ratio above 5, and frequency above 0.1% in two replicate wells. A clonotype was called cross-reactive if it was significantly expanded both in SARS-CoV-2 spike wells and in at least one common cold coronavirus spike condition. CDR3 similarity was assessed by Levenshtein distance with the stringdist R package, and unrooted trees were built with ape in R 3.6.1. TCRdb's version of the immuneACCESS table is confined to in-frame rearrangements and falls short of the full clone set. An unresolved V gene accounts for under half of the shortfall where checked; the remainder is of unknown origin. V and J calls and clone size are those listed in that table; D and trimming were worked out from the DNA. In this sample the table shows 13,000 to 15,000 clones, 76% of which occur a single time. The ten largest account for about 26% of the sample.

Sequencing was performed on CD4+ T cells from PBMCs cultured with HCoV-229E spike peptides, taken before COVID-19 vaccination. Reading the label with the study, this specimen's cell subset or site is: HCoV-229E spike overlapping peptide pool stimulation. The TCR was taken from a human donor who received a COVID-19 vaccine. The sequence links TRBV2 to TRBJ1-3; the D gene cannot be named for sure. DNA sequence: TGTGGATCGAGGACCGAGGGTGGAAACACCATATATTTT. It is translated as CGSRTEGGNTIYF.